This T cell receptor beta chain was recovered during a study of shared clonotypes between healthy human individuals (TCRdb year 2020). Turning to the overall study: The cohort comprised two women and a few men aged 18 to 49 years. To increase sequencing depth and limit assay-specific biases, TCR repertoire library preparation and sequencing were carried out by different laboratories using diverse techniques. To estimate repertoire size and how much clonotypes are shared between individuals, the study performed deep sequencing of blood TCR repertoires from a handful of healthy adults. Between about 0.8 and 9 billion PBMCs per donor were obtained by leukapheresis. Per donor, three plates each were used for CD4 naive and CD4 memory, two for CD8 naive, and one for CD8 memory. The full study reports these points: Naive subsets generally had larger estimated clonotype richness than memory subsets did. Sampling was limited to blood, and TCR repertoires in tissue likely differ from TCR repertoires in blood. Rarefaction of sorted-subset datasets indicated incomplete sequencing despite the large sequencing depth. About 4.5% of naive CD4, 3.5% of naive CD8, approximately 2.2% of memory CD4, and approximately 0.39% of memory CD8 clonotypes were shared across a handful of donors. Pairwise subsampling indicated that sequencing depth was expected to affect the degree of clonotype sharing among donors. The genetic and exposure-history diversity represented was limited by the small number of donors. Compared with non-shared clonotypes, clonotypes shared by all four sorted-subset donors had higher generation probabilities.

Healthy HIV-negative adults with no recently reported acute infections or vaccinations were included as donors. All donors were Caucasian adults living in Nashville, Tennessee, USA. CD4+ T cells were enriched through magnetic negative selection, after which naive cells were positively selected on CD45RA and the remaining negative fraction served as the memory subset. After blood collection by leukapheresis, PBMCs were isolated using Ficoll-Histopaque density gradient centrifugation and then cryopreserved in the vapor phase of liquid nitrogen. Analytical flow cytometry was used to check the purity and quantity of every magnetically sorted T cell population. Genomic DNA was isolated from every sorted fraction and measured by UV absorbance on a Nanodrop 2000c. From its cysteine to its phenylalanine, the CDR3 spans 15 amino acids. CDR3 DNA only is kept here, 45 bases in frame from base 1. Relative to germline, V is 5 bases shorter and J is 7 bases shorter, with 18 bases between their ends. Via the germline V gene, CDR1 is SNHLY and CDR2 FYNNEI.

On this clone itself: Its recognized antigen is unknown. Base qualities are not recorded, but no much larger clone differs from it by a single base.

Using the deep immunoSEQ assay, TCR CDR3 regions were amplified from genomic DNA by multiplex PCR. Genomic DNA extracted from each cell subset was distributed evenly over all wells of several immunoSEQ 96-well plates, and each plate served as one replicate. For sorted subsets, around 0.2 ug of genomic DNA, equivalent to around 29,000 T cell genomes, went into each replicate PCR. Purified libraries were quantified with a Qubit 3.0 fluorometer, sized on a Bioanalyzer 2100, and re-quantified with the KAPA Library Quantification kit. Every immunoSEQ 96-well plate was sequenced on a separate single-read 150-cycle Illumina NextSeq 550 flow cell. The study's processing was this. Because the immunoSEQ output held only junctional sequences and lacked quality scores, the filtering could not match the filtering applied to full-length reads. Sequences were annotated with PyIR, a Python wrapper for IgBLAST v1.9, using IMGT germline references to assign V/J genes and CDR3. Any read was removed if the V/J assignment was weak (E-value above 1e-6), the CDR3 was missing, or the read contained stop codons, out-of-frame junctions, or ambiguous translated residues. V3J clonotypes were defined as sequences sharing an identical inferred V gene, J gene, and CDR3 amino acid sequence. To compute the percentage overlap between repertoires, the number of shared unique clonotypes was divided by the size of the smaller repertoire. RTK rarefaction, the Chao1 estimator, and Recon v2.1 estimates of unobserved clonotypes were used to assess repertoire richness. For all TCRbeta clonotypes obtained by the gDNA method from four donors, generation probabilities were computed with OLGA. TCRdb holds this immuneACCESS table with in-frame rearrangements only. Some clones are missing; in checked studies, unresolved V genes explain under half, and the rest has no known cause. D and trimming were read from the DNA, whereas the V and J calls and clone size are those reported in that table. In all, the sample holds over a million clones, and roughly 80% of those were seen once. The ten top clones hold about 1.4% of the sample.

The sequence is built from TRBV2 and TRBJ2-1; matching of 6 bases hints at TRBD2 as the D gene. The receptor was isolated from a man aged 18 to 30 in good health. The sample comprised memory CD4+ T cells sorted from blood. In the paper's terms, the cell subset or site label means: CD45RA-negative fraction. The CDR3 region: CASSPRPPAGNEQFF. The DNA sequence is given as TGTGCCAGCAGTCCCAGACCGCCCGCGGGGAATGAGCAGTTCTTC.